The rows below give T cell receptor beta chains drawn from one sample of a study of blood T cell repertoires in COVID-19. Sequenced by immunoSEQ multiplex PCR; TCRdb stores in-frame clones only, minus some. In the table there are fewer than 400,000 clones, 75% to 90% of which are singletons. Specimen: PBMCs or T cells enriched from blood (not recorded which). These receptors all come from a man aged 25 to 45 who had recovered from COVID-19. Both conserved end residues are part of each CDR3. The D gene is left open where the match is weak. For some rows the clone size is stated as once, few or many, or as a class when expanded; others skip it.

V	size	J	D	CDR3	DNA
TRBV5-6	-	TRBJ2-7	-	CASSRPGHDSYEQYF	TGTGCCAGCAGCCGACCGGGACACGATTCCTACGAGCAGTACTTC
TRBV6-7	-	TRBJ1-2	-	CASSSGNPPHGYTF	TGTGCCAGCAGTTCCGGTAATCCCCCTCATGGCTACACCTTC
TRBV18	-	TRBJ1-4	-	CASSPYEKEKLFF	TGTGCCAGCTCACCATATGAGAAGGAAAAACTGTTTTTT
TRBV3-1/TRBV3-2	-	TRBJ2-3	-	CASSQDSRLRQYF	TGTGCCAGCAGCCAAGATAGCCGGCTACGACAGTATTTT
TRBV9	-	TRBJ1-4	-	CASSAQGQGYEKLFF	TGTGCCAGCAGCGCCCAAGGGCAGGGGTACGAAAAACTGTTTTTT
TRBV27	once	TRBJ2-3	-	CASSLISRGASTDTQYF	TGTGCCAGCAGTTTAATTTCCCGCGGGGCCTCCACAGATACGCAGTATTTT
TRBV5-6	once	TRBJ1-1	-	CASSLVRQNSMDTEAFF	TGTGCCAGCAGCTTGGTCCGACAGAATTCGATGGACACTGAAGCTTTCTTT
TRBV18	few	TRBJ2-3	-	CASSGDTTTDTQYF	TGTGCCAGCTCCGGGGACACCACCACAGATACGCAGTATTTT
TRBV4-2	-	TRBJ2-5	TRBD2	CASSPGLADQETQYF	TGTGCCAGCTCCCCGGGACTAGCGGACCAAGAGACCCAGTACTTC
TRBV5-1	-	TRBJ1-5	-	CASSLGAGSRGNQPQHF	TGCGCCAGCAGCTTGGGGGCGGGTTCGAGGGGCAATCAGCCCCAGCATTTT
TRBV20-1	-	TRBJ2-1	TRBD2	CSASDGGAYNEQFF	TGCAGTGCTAGTGACGGGGGGGCGTACAATGAGCAGTTCTTC
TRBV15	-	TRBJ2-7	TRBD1	CATSRGTGQGTYEQYF	TGTGCCACCAGCAGAGGGACGGGACAGGGGACCTACGAGCAGTACTTC
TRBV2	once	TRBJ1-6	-	CASSHGGGSPLHF	TGTGCCAGCAGCCACGGTGGTGGTTCACCCCTCCACTTT
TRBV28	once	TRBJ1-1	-	CASSINRKAFF	TGTGCCAGCAGTATAAACAGGAAAGCTTTCTTT
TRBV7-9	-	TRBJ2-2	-	CASSTQQGSELFF	TGTGCCAGCAGCACCCAACAGGGATCGGAGCTGTTTTTT
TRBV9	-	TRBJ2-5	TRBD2	CASSAGLAATQYF	TGTGCCAGCAGCGCGGGACTAGCCGCGACCCAGTACTTC
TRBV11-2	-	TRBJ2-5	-	CASSLVWGQNQETQYF	TGTGCCAGCAGCTTAGTGTGGGGGCAGAACCAAGAGACCCAGTACTTC
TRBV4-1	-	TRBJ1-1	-	CASSQASGTEAFF	TGCGCCAGCAGCCAAGCTAGTGGGACTGAAGCTTTCTTT
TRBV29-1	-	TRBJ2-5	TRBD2	CSVPGTSGTFLETQYF	TGCAGCGTCCCTGGGACTAGCGGCACCTTTCTAGAGACCCAGTACTTC
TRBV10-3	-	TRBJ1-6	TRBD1	CAIRALDRVDSPLHF	TGTGCCATCAGGGCGTTGGACAGGGTGGATTCACCCCTCCACTTT
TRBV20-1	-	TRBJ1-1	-	CSTYRNTEAFF	TGCAGTACTTACAGGAACACTGAAGCTTTCTTT
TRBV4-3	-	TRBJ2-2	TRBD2	CASSQSPGGGNTGELFF	TGCGCCAGCAGCCAATCTCCCGGGGGGGGCAACACCGGGGAGCTGTTTTTT
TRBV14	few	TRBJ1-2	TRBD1	CASSPSGQGKYGYTF	TGTGCCAGCAGCCCATCGGGACAGGGGAAATATGGCTACACCTTC
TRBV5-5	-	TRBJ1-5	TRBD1	CASSLALQGGNQPQHF	TGTGCCAGCAGCTTGGCTCTTCAGGGGGGAAATCAGCCCCAGCATTTT
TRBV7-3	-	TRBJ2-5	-	CASSPNAFSRETQYF	TGTGCCAGCAGCCCAAACGCCTTTAGTCGGGAGACCCAGTACTTC
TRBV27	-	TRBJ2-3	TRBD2	CASSLLGLAGGTDTQYF	TGTGCCAGCAGTTTACTCGGACTAGCGGGGGGGACAGATACGCAGTATTTT
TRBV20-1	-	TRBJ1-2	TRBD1	CSADRDYGYTF	TGCAGTGCCGACAGGGACTATGGCTACACCTTC
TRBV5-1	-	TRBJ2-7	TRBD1	CASSLLTGHYEQYF	TGCGCCAGCAGCTTATTGACAGGGCACTACGAGCAGTACTTC
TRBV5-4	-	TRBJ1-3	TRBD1	CASSSSDRAHSGNTIYF	TGTGCCAGCAGCTCATCCGACAGGGCCCACTCTGGAAACACCATATATTTT
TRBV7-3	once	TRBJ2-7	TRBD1	CASSLAGTGGSYEQYF	TGTGCCAGCAGCTTAGCTGGGACAGGGGGCTCCTACGAGCAGTACTTC
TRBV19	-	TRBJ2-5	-	CASSRGTQETQYF	TGTGCCAGTAGTAGAGGGACTCAAGAGACCCAGTACTTC
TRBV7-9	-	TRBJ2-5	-	CASSSQKAGYQETQYF	TGTGCCAGCAGCTCGCAGAAGGCAGGGTACCAAGAGACCCAGTACTTC
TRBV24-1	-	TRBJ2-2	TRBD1	CATSDPGQHTGELFF	TGTGCCACCAGTGATCCGGGACAGCACACCGGGGAGCTGTTTTTT
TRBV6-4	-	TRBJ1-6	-	CASSEQFNNSPLHF	TGTGCCAGCAGTGAGCAGTTCAATAATTCACCCCTCCACTTT
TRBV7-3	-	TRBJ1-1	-	CASSLTGRGYTEAFF	TGTGCCAGCAGCTTAACTGGCAGGGGTTACACTGAAGCTTTCTTT
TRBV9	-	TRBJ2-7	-	CASSVESEIPAYEQYF	TGTGCCAGCAGCGTAGAATCAGAAATACCTGCCTACGAGCAGTACTTC